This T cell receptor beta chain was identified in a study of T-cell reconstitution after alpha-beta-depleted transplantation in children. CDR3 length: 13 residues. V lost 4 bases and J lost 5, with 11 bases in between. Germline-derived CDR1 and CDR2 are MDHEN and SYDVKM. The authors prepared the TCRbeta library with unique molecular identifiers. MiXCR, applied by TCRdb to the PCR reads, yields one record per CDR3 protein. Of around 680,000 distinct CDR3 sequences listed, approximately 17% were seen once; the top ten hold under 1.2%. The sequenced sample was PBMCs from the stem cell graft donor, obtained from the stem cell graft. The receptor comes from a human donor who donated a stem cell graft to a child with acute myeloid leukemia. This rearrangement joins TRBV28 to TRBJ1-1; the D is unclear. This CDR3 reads CASSSTVRTEAFF. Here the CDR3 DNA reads TGTGCCAGCAGTTCAACTGTGAGGACTGAAGCTTTCTTT. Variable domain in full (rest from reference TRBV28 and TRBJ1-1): DVKVTQSSRYLVKRTGEKVFLECVQDMDHENMFWYRQDPGLGLRLIYFSYDVKMKEKGDIPEGYSVSREKKERFSLILESASTNQTSMYLCASSSTVRTEAFFGQGTRLTVV.